Described below is a single TCR beta chain sequence and its context. Its antigen is currently not known. Qualities for individual bases were not recorded, and no much larger clone is one base off. The collaborating institutions used their own protocols to collect whole blood in K2EDTA tubes. For TCRbeta analysis, collaborators shipped samples as frozen whole blood, isolated PBMCs, or DNA extracted from either of those sample types. The immunoSEQ Assay, a bias-controlled multiplex PCR, was used to amplify TCRbeta CDR3 regions from genomic DNA. Concerning the study's data processing: Within the assay, amplification of reference gene primers was used to estimate how many nucleated cells each sample contained. To quantify the absolute abundance of each unique TCRbeta CDR3 rearrangement, sequence reads were collapsed and filtered. For each sample, productive Simpson clonality was calculated as the square root of Simpson's diversity index over productive rearrangements. This is the immuneACCESS table as TCRdb keeps it, with only in-frame sequences that have V and J called. A part of the clones is gone; compared with another copy, unresolved V genes explain less than half, and the rest is unexplained. V and J calls and clone size are those listed in that table; D and trimming were worked out from the DNA. The sample records more than 45,000 clones, around 91% of which are singletons. Of the sample, approximately 3.4% falls within the top ten clones.

Its CDR3 holds 15 amino acids, cysteine through phenylalanine. The only DNA kept is the CDR3, 45 bases in frame from the first base. Relative to germline, V is 6 bases shorter and J is 3 bases shorter, with 14 bases between their ends. As encoded in the germline V gene, CDR1 is MDHEN while CDR2 is SYDVKM. The sample originates from a study of blood T cell repertoires in COVID-19 (dated by TCRdb to 2019 to 2021). Turning to the overall study: The collaborator samples originated in the United States, Italy and Spain and spanned the acute and convalescent phases of COVID-19. The material from the prospective study consisted of cDNA or gDNA derived from T cells, B-cell-depleted T cells, or PBMCs. Where HLA class I and class II types were available, the types were taken from metadata supplied by the sample provider, not from assay-based typing. The dataset comprised deeply sampled blood TCRbeta repertoires from subjects exposed to, actively infected with, or recovered from COVID-19. The samples were drawn from two sources: the first 160 participants of the ongoing ImmuneRACE study, and 950 to 1,500 subjects contributed by 6 global collaborators. A freely available public database, intended as a resource for researchers studying the immune response to SARS-CoV-2, is where the repertoires were released. The sample metadata nearly always contained a de-identified subject ID, COVID-19 status, age in years and sex. Beyond this particular receptor, the publication reports: The amount of clinical and demographic metadata varied by source and participant and was provided uncurated.

The receptor chain draws on TRBV28 and TRBJ2-2; TRBD2 could be the D gene, as 6 bases match. Material for sequencing was peripheral blood. The TCR was taken from a human donor in a cohort sampled during active COVID-19. The CDR3 protein: CASSAPLADTGELFF. In nucleotides, the sequence is TGTGCCAGCAGCGCACCTTTAGCGGACACCGGGGAGCTGTTTTTT.